This T cell receptor (beta chain) was recorded in a study of cytomegalovirus exposure and HLA in healthy donors. General study points: Previously analyzed data showed that most TCR beta V segments were productive at a frequency of about 87% or about 30%. The dataset shows that most TCR sequences were rare, while some public TCRs occurred in many donors.

The PCR employed 60 Vbeta primers together with 13 Jbeta primers. Only in-frame clones appear in the TCRdb table, and some are missing; sequencing was by immunoSEQ multiplex PCR. This table has 150,000 to 200,000 clones, approximately 67% appearing once. This clone was counted a few times. Antigen specificity is unknown. Germline assignment: CDR1 SGHRS and CDR2 YFSETQ. The CDR3 is 15 amino acids. The V and J ends lost 4 bases and 2 bases respectively, with 10 bases between them. All the people who gave samples were healthy bone marrow donors. While unrecorded immune exposures were likely, the donors were nominally healthy when sampled.

The rearrangement links TRBV5-1 to TRBJ2-6, with D possibly TRBD1 on 5 matching bases. The clonotype comes from a woman in her late teens or twenties in good health and CMV-seropositive. Sequencing was done on a sample of PBMCs. The CDR3 region is CASSLQGAGANVLTF. The CDR3 DNA reads TGCGCCAGCAGCCTTCAGGGTGCTGGGGCCAACGTCCTGACTTTC.